The present T cell receptor beta chain was sequenced within a study of T cells in Graves' hyperthyroidism and ophthalmopathy. General study points: Ophthalmopathy was identified by the model a median approximately six months ahead of onset.

Amplified regions were TCR beta CDR3 sequences from RNA transcripts. When the TCR CDR3 underwent first-round RT-PCR, the HTBI primer set was used. Via MiXCR, TCRdb re-called the multiplex PCR reads, giving one row per CDR3 protein. The sample includes fewer than 400,000 distinct CDR3 sequences, around 14% of them seen just once. In the case of this clonotype: As yet, its antigen is unknown.

This clonotype was sampled from a woman aged 18-29 years with Graves' hyperthyroidism that later progressed to Graves' ophthalmopathy. The material sequenced was blood.

CDR3 DNA sequence: TGTGCCAGTAGTATTACCCCTTCGGGGACAGGGACCTTAAAAGGGCAGTTCTTC. Protein product: CASSITPSGTGTLKGQFF. The V call is TRBV19, the J call TRBJ2-1; 9 bases are shared with TRBD1. The CDR3 spans 18 residues. Unmatched junction bases numbered 21, after V lost 3 bases and J lost 12 bases. Per the germline V gene, CDR1 is LNHDA and CDR2 is SQIVND (reference sequence).